This is a list of T cell receptor beta chains from one sample in a study. A single record per CDR3 protein comes from TCRdb applying MiXCR to the 5' RACE reads. The sample lists tens of thousands of distinct CDR3 sequences, about 24% occurring once. The sample consisted of tumor-infiltrating naive CD4+ T cells sorted from the breast tumor. The receptor set was obtained from a female donor with breast cancer. CDR3s include the opening cysteine and the closing phenylalanine or tryptophan. Fields, in order: clone size, D gene, V gene, J gene, CDR3 protein, CDR3 DNA. The D gene is left open where the match is weak. Clone size is stated in some rows and not others, as once, few, many or a class when expanded.

clone_size: -
d_call: TRBD2
v_call: TRBV6-4
j_call: TRBJ2-1
cdr3_aa: CASSELSGSSYNEQFF
cdr3_nt: TGTGCCAGCAGTGAACTCAGCGGGAGCTCCTACAATGAGCAGTTCTTC

clone_size: few
d_call: TRBD1
v_call: TRBV12-3/TRBV12-4
j_call: TRBJ1-2
cdr3_aa: CASTRQGGAVGYGYTF
cdr3_nt: TGTGCCAGCACTAGACAGGGGGGGGCCGTCGGCTATGGCTACACCTTC

clone_size: few
d_call: TRBD2
v_call: TRBV6-1
j_call: TRBJ2-1
cdr3_aa: CASSERLAGGPTYNEQFF
cdr3_nt: TGTGCCAGCAGTGAAAGGCTAGCGGGAGGCCCTACCTACAATGAGCAGTTCTTC

clone_size: -
d_call: -
v_call: TRBV10-3
j_call: TRBJ2-5
cdr3_aa: CAISETDQETQYF
cdr3_nt: TGTGCCATCAGTGAGACGGACCAAGAGACCCAGTACTTC

clone_size: -
d_call: -
v_call: TRBV5-1
j_call: TRBJ2-7
cdr3_aa: CAGSLGAESSYEQYF
cdr3_nt: TGCGCCGGCAGCTTGGGGGCAGAGAGCTCCTACGAGCAGTACTTC

clone_size: few
d_call: TRBD1
v_call: TRBV7-8
j_call: TRBJ2-5
cdr3_aa: CASSRDRGTETQYF
cdr3_nt: TGTGCCAGCAGTAGGGACAGGGGGACAGAGACCCAGTACTTC

clone_size: many
d_call: TRBD1
v_call: TRBV20-1
j_call: TRBJ2-1
cdr3_aa: CSASEGGGMVNEQFF
cdr3_nt: TGCAGTGCTAGTGAAGGGGGCGGCATGGTCAATGAGCAGTTCTTC

clone_size: few
d_call: -
v_call: TRBV5-6
j_call: TRBJ2-4
cdr3_aa: CASSIWAKNIQYF
cdr3_nt: TGTGCCAGCAGTATTTGGGCCAAAAACATTCAGTACTTC

clone_size: -
d_call: -
v_call: TRBV5-1
j_call: TRBJ2-5
cdr3_aa: CASSLDEFPETQYF
cdr3_nt: TGCGCCAGCAGCTTGGATGAGTTCCCAGAGACCCAGTACTTC

clone_size: -
d_call: TRBD2
v_call: TRBV7-2
j_call: TRBJ2-7
cdr3_aa: CASSLGTSEGVFEQYF
cdr3_nt: TGTGCCAGCAGCTTAGGGACTAGCGAGGGGGTTTTCGAGCAGTACTTC

clone_size: few
d_call: -
v_call: TRBV11-1
j_call: TRBJ2-1
cdr3_aa: CASSLPTDSYNEQFF
cdr3_nt: TGTGCCAGCAGCCTTCCGACAGACTCCTACAATGAGCAGTTCTTC

clone_size: -
d_call: -
v_call: TRBV6-1
j_call: TRBJ2-1
cdr3_aa: CACSERTAGALGEQFF
cdr3_nt: TGTGCCTGCAGTGAACGAACCGCTGGGGCGTTAGGGGAGCAGTTCTTC

clone_size: -
d_call: TRBD2
v_call: TRBV5-1
j_call: TRBJ2-1
cdr3_aa: CASSVGTSGSGTEQFF
cdr3_nt: TGCGCCAGCAGCGTTGGGACTAGCGGGAGCGGGACTGAGCAGTTCTTC

clone_size: many
d_call: -
v_call: TRBV12-3/TRBV12-4
j_call: TRBJ1-5
cdr3_aa: CASRTQGNQPQHF
cdr3_nt: TGTGCCAGCAGAACACAGGGCAATCAGCCCCAGCATTTT

clone_size: -
d_call: -
v_call: TRBV29-1
j_call: TRBJ2-1
cdr3_aa: CSVDGHDNEQFF
cdr3_nt: TGCAGCGTGGATGGACACGACAATGAGCAGTTCTTC

clone_size: many
d_call: TRBD1
v_call: TRBV6-2/TRBV6-3
j_call: TRBJ2-7
cdr3_aa: CASSRDRGLYEQYF
cdr3_nt: TGTGCCAGCAGTCGCGACAGGGGGCTTTACGAGCAGTACTTC

clone_size: -
d_call: TRBD2
v_call: TRBV5-5
j_call: TRBJ2-3
cdr3_aa: CASSLASGSSDTQYF
cdr3_nt: TGTGCCAGCAGCTTAGCTAGCGGGAGCTCAGATACGCAGTATTTT

clone_size: -
d_call: TRBD2
v_call: TRBV20-1
j_call: TRBJ2-7
cdr3_aa: CSASSGLAGPSSYEQYF
cdr3_nt: TGCAGTGCTTCCTCGGGACTAGCGGGACCGAGTTCCTACGAGCAGTACTTC

clone_size: many
d_call: -
v_call: TRBV15
j_call: TRBJ2-5
cdr3_aa: CATSRGRAAAQETQYF
cdr3_nt: TGTGCCACCAGCAGAGGAAGGGCTGCCGCGCAAGAGACCCAGTACTTC

clone_size: -
d_call: TRBD2
v_call: TRBV20-1
j_call: TRBJ2-1
cdr3_aa: CSATRTSGSGEQFF
cdr3_nt: TGCAGTGCTACCAGGACTAGCGGGAGTGGTGAGCAGTTCTTC

clone_size: few
d_call: TRBD1
v_call: TRBV20-1
j_call: TRBJ1-2
cdr3_aa: CSARAGGSGYGYTF
cdr3_nt: TGCAGTGCTAGGGCAGGGGGCTCAGGGTATGGCTACACCTTC

clone_size: -
d_call: TRBD1
v_call: TRBV7-9
j_call: TRBJ2-5
cdr3_aa: CASSLTGTQGTQYF
cdr3_nt: TGTGCCAGCAGCCTGACAGGGACACAAGGGACCCAGTACTTC

clone_size: -
d_call: -
v_call: TRBV28
j_call: TRBJ1-6
cdr3_aa: CASSVRYSPLHF
cdr3_nt: TGTGCCAGCAGTGTTCGTTATTCACCCCTCCACTTT

clone_size: few
d_call: -
v_call: TRBV29-1
j_call: TRBJ2-3
cdr3_aa: CSVAELDTQYF
cdr3_nt: TGCAGCGTTGCCGAGTTGGATACGCAGTATTTT

clone_size: -
d_call: -
v_call: TRBV5-1
j_call: TRBJ2-2
cdr3_aa: CATHSGNTGELFF
cdr3_nt: TGCGCCACCCATAGCGGGAACACCGGGGAGCTGTTTTTT

clone_size: few
d_call: -
v_call: TRBV18
j_call: TRBJ1-1
cdr3_aa: CASSEYRVEATEAFF
cdr3_nt: TGTGCCAGCTCAGAATACAGGGTCGAGGCCACTGAAGCTTTCTTT

clone_size: -
d_call: TRBD2
v_call: TRBV6-2/TRBV6-3
j_call: TRBJ2-1
cdr3_aa: CASSFGGASNEQFF
cdr3_nt: TGTGCCAGCAGTTTCGGGGGGGCCTCCAATGAGCAGTTCTTC

clone_size: -
d_call: -
v_call: TRBV6-6
j_call: TRBJ1-2
cdr3_aa: CASSPRGNYGHTF
cdr3_nt: TGTGCCAGCAGTCCTCGGGGAAACTATGGCCACACCTTC

clone_size: many
d_call: -
v_call: TRBV12-3/TRBV12-4
j_call: TRBJ2-7
cdr3_aa: CASSLNVGYEQYF
cdr3_nt: TGTGCCAGCAGTTTGAACGTCGGATACGAGCAGTACTTC

clone_size: -
d_call: TRBD1
v_call: TRBV5-4
j_call: TRBJ1-1
cdr3_aa: CASSLQGRSTEAFF
cdr3_nt: TGTGCCAGCAGCTTACAGGGGAGGAGCACTGAAGCTTTCTTT

clone_size: few
d_call: TRBD1
v_call: TRBV7-9
j_call: TRBJ1-1
cdr3_aa: CASSSSGTGYSEAFF
cdr3_nt: TGTGCCAGCAGCTCCTCCGGGACAGGGTATAGTGAAGCTTTCTTT

clone_size: few
d_call: -
v_call: TRBV10-3
j_call: TRBJ1-2
cdr3_aa: CAISEGEGHPYGYTF
cdr3_nt: TGTGCCATCAGTGAGGGAGAGGGACACCCCTATGGCTACACCTTC

clone_size: medium-sized
d_call: TRBD1
v_call: TRBV29-1
j_call: TRBJ2-2
cdr3_aa: CSATGPGELFF
cdr3_nt: TGCAGCGCGACAGGGCCCGGGGAGCTGTTTTTT

clone_size: few
d_call: -
v_call: TRBV11-3
j_call: TRBJ1-1
cdr3_aa: CASSSGALDTEAFF
cdr3_nt: TGTGCCAGCAGCTCGGGGGCGTTGGACACTGAAGCTTTCTTT

clone_size: many
d_call: -
v_call: TRBV5-1
j_call: TRBJ2-2
cdr3_aa: CASSLKLTSINTGELFF
cdr3_nt: TGCGCCAGCAGCTTGAAACTTACCAGTATTAACACCGGGGAGCTGTTTTTT

clone_size: -
d_call: -
v_call: TRBV7-7
j_call: TRBJ2-1
cdr3_aa: CASSPDRYNEQFF
cdr3_nt: TGTGCTAGCAGCCCCGACCGCTACAATGAGCAGTTCTTC

clone_size: -
d_call: -
v_call: TRBV12-3/TRBV12-4
j_call: TRBJ2-7
cdr3_aa: CASSSTYEQYF
cdr3_nt: TGTGCCAGCAGTTCAACCTACGAGCAGTACTTC

clone_size: -
d_call: -
v_call: TRBV5-1
j_call: TRBJ2-1
cdr3_aa: CASSLQNNEQFF
cdr3_nt: TGCGCCAGCAGCTTGCAGAACAATGAGCAGTTCTTC

clone_size: -
d_call: TRBD2
v_call: TRBV7-2
j_call: TRBJ2-1
cdr3_aa: CASSSSTSWNEQFF
cdr3_nt: TGTGCCAGCAGCTCCTCGACTAGCTGGAATGAGCAGTTCTTC

clone_size: few
d_call: TRBD2
v_call: TRBV12-5
j_call: TRBJ2-3
cdr3_aa: CASGKGLAGASYNRDTQYF
cdr3_nt: TGTGCTAGTGGGAAAGGACTAGCGGGGGCCTCTTACAATAGAGATACGCAGTATTTT

clone_size: few
d_call: -
v_call: TRBV28
j_call: TRBJ1-2
cdr3_aa: CASSLRHYGYTF
cdr3_nt: TGTGCCAGCAGTTTGCGACATTATGGCTACACCTTC

clone_size: many
d_call: -
v_call: TRBV20-1
j_call: TRBJ2-7
cdr3_aa: CSARKPSTYEQYF
cdr3_nt: TGCAGTGCTAGGAAACCTAGCACCTACGAGCAGTACTTC

clone_size: -
d_call: -
v_call: TRBV20-1
j_call: TRBJ1-4
cdr3_aa: CSARESTNEKLFF
cdr3_nt: TGCAGTGCTAGAGAATCAACTAATGAAAAACTGTTTTTT

clone_size: -
d_call: -
v_call: TRBV7-8
j_call: TRBJ2-7
cdr3_aa: CASSLSGLNYEQYF
cdr3_nt: TGTGCCAGCAGCTTATCGGGACTCAACTACGAGCAGTACTTC

clone_size: -
d_call: -
v_call: TRBV6-2/TRBV6-3
j_call: TRBJ1-2
cdr3_aa: CASSYPGRINYGYTF
cdr3_nt: TGTGCCAGCAGTTACCCCGGACGGATTAACTATGGCTACACCTTC

clone_size: -
d_call: -
v_call: TRBV6-1
j_call: TRBJ1-5
cdr3_aa: CASSALQTSNQPQHF
cdr3_nt: TGTGCCAGCAGTGCACTACAGACTAGCAATCAGCCCCAGCATTTT

clone_size: -
d_call: -
v_call: TRBV20-1
j_call: TRBJ2-7
cdr3_aa: CSAARRILHEQYF
cdr3_nt: TGCAGTGCTGCCCGCCGGATTCTACACGAGCAGTACTTC

clone_size: many
d_call: -
v_call: TRBV7-2
j_call: TRBJ1-5
cdr3_aa: CASSLESNQPQHF
cdr3_nt: TGTGCCAGCAGCTTAGAGAGCAATCAGCCCCAGCATTTT